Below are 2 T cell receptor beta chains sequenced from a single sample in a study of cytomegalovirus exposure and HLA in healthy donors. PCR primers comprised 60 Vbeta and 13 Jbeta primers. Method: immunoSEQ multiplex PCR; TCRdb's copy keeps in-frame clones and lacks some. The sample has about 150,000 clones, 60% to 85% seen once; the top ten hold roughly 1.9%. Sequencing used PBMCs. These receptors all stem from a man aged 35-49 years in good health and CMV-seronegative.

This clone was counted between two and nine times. The CDR3, as DNA: TGTGCCAGCGATATCGGCGGGAGAGAGTACGAGCAGTACTTC. This encodes CASDIGGREYEQYF. The rearrangement uses TRBV7-8 and TRBJ2-7, with 7 bases matching TRBD2. Per germline, CDR1 SGHVS and CDR2 FQNEAQ. V was clipped by 8 bases and J by 4 bases; unmatched bases: 11. The CDR3 sequence is 14 residues long.

The DNA of the CDR3 is TGTGCCAGCAGCTTAGACGGGTCCTACGAGCAGTACTTC. This sequence encodes CASSLDGSYEQYF. V gene TRBV7-9 combines with J gene TRBJ2-7; D is ambiguous. The CDR3 length is 13 residues. V was pared by 1 base and J by 1 base, with 5 bases between. The V gene's germline CDR1 is SEHNR and CDR2 FQNEAQ (reference sequence).